This section outlines one T cell receptor (beta chain) sequence together with its context. Its antigen is unidentified. V gave up 5 bases and J gave up 6 bases; unmatched junction bases: 11. The CDR3 consists of 16 residues. Germline CDR1 and CDR2: SGHVS and FNYEAQ. In the PCR, 60 Vbeta and 13 Jbeta primers were used. Produced via immunoSEQ multiplex PCR; TCRdb's table is partial and in-frame only. Among more than 150,000 clones, less than 90% were seen once, and the ten largest hold 0.2% to 0.3%. This specimen belongs to a study of cytomegalovirus exposure and HLA in healthy donors. General observations from the study: The authors later found HLA-associated TCR beta chains more clonally expanded than equally common others. As a later analysis revealed, the rate of TCR association differed by HLA locus, with DRB1 most and HLA-C fewest. An observed cluster of highly shared sequence variants was recorded as a likely sequencing artifact.

The chain links TRBV7-6 to TRBJ2-7; the match to TRBD1 covers 12 bases. The source of this sequence is a girl under three years old in good health and CMV-seronegative. The sequenced sample consisted of PBMCs. CDR3 sequence: CASSPRTGTGGGEQYF. The CDR3 coding sequence is TGTGCCAGCAGCCCACGAACCGGGACAGGGGGCGGCGAGCAGTACTTC. Full variable domain (rest looked up from reference TRBV7-6 and TRBJ2-7): GAGVSQSPRYKVTKRGQDVALRCDPISGHVSLYWYRQALGQGPEFLTYFNYEAQQDKSGLPNDRFSAERPEGSISTLTIQRTEQRDSAMYRCASSPRTGTGGGEQYFGPGTRLTVT.